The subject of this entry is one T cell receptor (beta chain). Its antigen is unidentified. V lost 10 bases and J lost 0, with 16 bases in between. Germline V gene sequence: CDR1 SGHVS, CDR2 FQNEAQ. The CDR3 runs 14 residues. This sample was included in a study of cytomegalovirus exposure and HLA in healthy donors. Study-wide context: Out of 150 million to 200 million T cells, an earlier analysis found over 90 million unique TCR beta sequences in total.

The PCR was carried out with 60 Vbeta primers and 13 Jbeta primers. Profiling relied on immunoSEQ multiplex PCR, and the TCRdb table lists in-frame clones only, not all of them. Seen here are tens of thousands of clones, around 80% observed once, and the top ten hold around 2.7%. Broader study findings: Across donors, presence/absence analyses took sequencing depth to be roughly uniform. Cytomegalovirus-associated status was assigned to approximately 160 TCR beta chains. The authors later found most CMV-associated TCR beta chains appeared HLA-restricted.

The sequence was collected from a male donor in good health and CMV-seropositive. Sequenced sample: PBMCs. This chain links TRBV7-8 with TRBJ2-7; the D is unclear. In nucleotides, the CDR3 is TGTGCCACCATTCCTTGGGCAAGCTCCTACGAGCAGTACTTC. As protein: CATIPWASSYEQYF.